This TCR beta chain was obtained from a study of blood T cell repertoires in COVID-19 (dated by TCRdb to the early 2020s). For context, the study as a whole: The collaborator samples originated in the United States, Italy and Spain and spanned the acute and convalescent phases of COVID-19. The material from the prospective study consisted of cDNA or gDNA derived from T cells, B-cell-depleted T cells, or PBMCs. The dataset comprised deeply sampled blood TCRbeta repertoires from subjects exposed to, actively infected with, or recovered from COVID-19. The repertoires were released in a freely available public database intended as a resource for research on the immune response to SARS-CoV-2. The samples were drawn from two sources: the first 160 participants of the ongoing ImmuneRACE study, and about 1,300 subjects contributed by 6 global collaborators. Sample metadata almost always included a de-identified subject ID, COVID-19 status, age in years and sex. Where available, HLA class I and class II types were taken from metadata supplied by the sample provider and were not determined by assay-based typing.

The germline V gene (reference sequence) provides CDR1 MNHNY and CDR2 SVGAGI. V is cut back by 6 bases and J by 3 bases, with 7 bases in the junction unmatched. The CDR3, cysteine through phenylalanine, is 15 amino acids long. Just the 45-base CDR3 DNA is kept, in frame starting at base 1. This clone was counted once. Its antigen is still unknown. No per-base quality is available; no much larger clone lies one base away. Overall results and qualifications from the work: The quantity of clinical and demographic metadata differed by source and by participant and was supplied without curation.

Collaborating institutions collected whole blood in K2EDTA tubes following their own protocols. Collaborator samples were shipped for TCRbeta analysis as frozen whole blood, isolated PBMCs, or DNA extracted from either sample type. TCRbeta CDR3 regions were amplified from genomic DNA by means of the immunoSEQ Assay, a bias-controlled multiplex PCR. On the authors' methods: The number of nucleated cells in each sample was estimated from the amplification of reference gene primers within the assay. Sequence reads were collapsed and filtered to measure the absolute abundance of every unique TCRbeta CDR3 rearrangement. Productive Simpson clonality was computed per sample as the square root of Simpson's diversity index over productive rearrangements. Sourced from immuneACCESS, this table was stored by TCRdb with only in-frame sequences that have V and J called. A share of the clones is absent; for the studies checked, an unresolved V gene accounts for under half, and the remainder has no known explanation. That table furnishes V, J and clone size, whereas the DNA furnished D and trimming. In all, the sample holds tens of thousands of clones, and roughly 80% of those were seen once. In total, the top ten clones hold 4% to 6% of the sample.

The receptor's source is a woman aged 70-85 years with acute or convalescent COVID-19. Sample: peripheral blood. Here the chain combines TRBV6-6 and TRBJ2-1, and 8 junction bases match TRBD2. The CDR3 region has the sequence CASSSTRGDYNEQFF. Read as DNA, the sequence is TGTGCCAGCAGCTCGACGCGGGGGGACTACAATGAGCAGTTCTTC.